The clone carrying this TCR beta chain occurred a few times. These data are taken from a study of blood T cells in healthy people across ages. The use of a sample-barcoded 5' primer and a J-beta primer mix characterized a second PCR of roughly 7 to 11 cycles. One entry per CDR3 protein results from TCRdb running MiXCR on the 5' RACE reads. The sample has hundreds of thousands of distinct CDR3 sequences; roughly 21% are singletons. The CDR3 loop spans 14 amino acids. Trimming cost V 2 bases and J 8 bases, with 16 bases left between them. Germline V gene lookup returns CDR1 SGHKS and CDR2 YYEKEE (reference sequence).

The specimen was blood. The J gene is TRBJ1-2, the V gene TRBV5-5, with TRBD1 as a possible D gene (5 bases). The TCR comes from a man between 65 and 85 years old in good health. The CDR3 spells CASSLDSFKMGYTF. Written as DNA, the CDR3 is TGTGCCAGCAGCTTAGACAGCTTTAAGATGGGCTACACCTTC.